A selection of T cell receptor beta chains follows, all from one sample in a study of OX40 agonist ivuxolimab in advanced cancers. Here immunoSEQ multiplex PCR was the method, and the copy in TCRdb shows in-frame clones only, minus some. The profile shows approximately 94,000 clones, under 95% of them singletons. The starting material was CD4+ or CD8+ T cells sorted from blood, obtained in a trial of the OX40 agonist ivuxolimab. These receptors were obtained from an adult with an advanced solid tumor such as melanoma, head and neck, liver or kidney cancer. Both conserved end residues are trimmed from each CDR3. Fields, in order: clone size, D gene, J gene, V gene, CDR3 protein. D genes are given only for firm matches. Rows may omit the clone size; those that give it use once, few, many or a size class.

NA,NA,TRBJ2-2,TRBV18,ASSQPSSSANTGELF
NA,NA,TRBJ1-4,TRBV18,ASSAPGGTDNEKLF
NA,TRBD2,TRBJ2-3,TRBV27,ASTYPTRRESGDTQY
NA,NA,TRBJ1-4,TRBV7-2,ASSGGFREKLF
NA,NA,TRBJ1-1,TRBV6-5,ASSLNREVTEAF
NA,TRBD2,TRBJ2-7,TRBV5-1,ASSPPGLALSYEQY
NA,NA,TRBJ1-2,TRBV5-1,ASSLGTVANYGYT
once,NA,TRBJ2-7,TRBV15,ATSRDRGYEQY
NA,TRBD1,TRBJ2-3,TRBV30,AWSSGTGVLTDTQY
NA,NA,TRBJ1-4,TRBV5-4,ASSLSGHNEKLF
NA,TRBD1,TRBJ1-4,TRBV19,ASSMTGGANEKLF
NA,NA,TRBJ2-5,TRBV2,ASSRETETQY
NA,TRBD1,TRBJ1-3,TRBV6-5,ASSYDRAPGNTIY
NA,TRBD1,TRBJ1-1,TRBV28,ASRGTANTEAF
NA,NA,TRBJ1-5,TRBV19,ASSVGRVALIGQPQH
NA,NA,TRBJ2-7,TRBV5-6,ASSFAGPGEQY